This T cell receptor beta chain was retrieved from a study of cytomegalovirus exposure and HLA in healthy donors. Primers for the PCR totalled 60 Vbeta and 13 Jbeta. The assay was immunoSEQ multiplex PCR, and TCRdb's table has in-frame clones only and misses some. Of about 160,000 clones listed, roughly 82% are singletons. Study conclusions and caveats: Immune exposure was documented only through CMV serostatus.

The donors (healthy individuals) were bone marrow donors. V lost 4 bases, J lost 2 bases, and 5 bases stayed unmatched. Germline V gene sequence: CDR1 SNHLY, CDR2 FYNNEI. This CDR3 spans 16 amino acids. Comment on this clone: Its specificity is unknown.

This chain connects TRBV2 to TRBJ2-2, with TRBD1 identical over 9 bases. The origin of this receptor is a woman between 45 and 60 years old in good health and CMV-seropositive. The specimen was PBMCs. CDR3 nucleotide sequence: TGTGCCAGCAGTGGGGGGACAGGGAAAAACACCGGGGAGCTGTTTTTT. Its protein product is CASSGGTGKNTGELFF.